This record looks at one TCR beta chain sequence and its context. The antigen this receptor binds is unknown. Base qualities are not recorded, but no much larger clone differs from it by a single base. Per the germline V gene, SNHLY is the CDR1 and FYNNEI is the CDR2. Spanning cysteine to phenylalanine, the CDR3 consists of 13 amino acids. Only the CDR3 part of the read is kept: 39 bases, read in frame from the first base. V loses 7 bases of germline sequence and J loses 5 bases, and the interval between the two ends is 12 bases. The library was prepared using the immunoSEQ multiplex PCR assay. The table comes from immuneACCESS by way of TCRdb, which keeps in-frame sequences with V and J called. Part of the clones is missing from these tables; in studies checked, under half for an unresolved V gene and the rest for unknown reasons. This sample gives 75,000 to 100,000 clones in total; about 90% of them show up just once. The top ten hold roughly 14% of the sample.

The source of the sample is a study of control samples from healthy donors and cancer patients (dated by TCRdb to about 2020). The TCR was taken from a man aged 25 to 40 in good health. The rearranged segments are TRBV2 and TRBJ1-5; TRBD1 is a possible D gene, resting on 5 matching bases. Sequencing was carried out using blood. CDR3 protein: CASIRGRDQPQHF. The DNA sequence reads TGTGCCAGCATACGGGGCCGAGATCAGCCCCAGCATTTT.